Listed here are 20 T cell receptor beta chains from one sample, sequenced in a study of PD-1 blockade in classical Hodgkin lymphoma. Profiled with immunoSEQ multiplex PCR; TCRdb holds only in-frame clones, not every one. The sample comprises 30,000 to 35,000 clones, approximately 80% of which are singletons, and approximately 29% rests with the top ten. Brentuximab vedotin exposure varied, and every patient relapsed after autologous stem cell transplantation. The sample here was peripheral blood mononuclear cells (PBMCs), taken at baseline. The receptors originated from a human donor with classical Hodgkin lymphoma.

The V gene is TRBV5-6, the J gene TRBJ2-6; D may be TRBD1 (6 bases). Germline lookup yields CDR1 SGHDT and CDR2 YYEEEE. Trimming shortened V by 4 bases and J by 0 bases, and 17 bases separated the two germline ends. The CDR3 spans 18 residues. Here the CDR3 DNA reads TGTGCCAGCAGCCCAACACGGACAGCCTCCTCTGGGGCCAACGTCCTGACTTTC. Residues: CASSPTRTASSGANVLTF.

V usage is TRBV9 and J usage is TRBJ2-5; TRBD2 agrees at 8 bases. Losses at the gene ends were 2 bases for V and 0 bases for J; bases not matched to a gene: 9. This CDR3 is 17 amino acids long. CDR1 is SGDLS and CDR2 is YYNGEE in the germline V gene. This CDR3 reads CASSVTVAGPYQETQYF. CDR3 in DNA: TGTGCCAGCAGCGTCACGGTAGCGGGGCCTTACCAAGAGACCCAGTACTTC.

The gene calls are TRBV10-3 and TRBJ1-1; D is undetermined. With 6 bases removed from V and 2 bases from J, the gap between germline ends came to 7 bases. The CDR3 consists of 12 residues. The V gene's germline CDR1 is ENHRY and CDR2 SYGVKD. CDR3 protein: CAIRRENTEAFF. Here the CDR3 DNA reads TGTGCCATCAGGAGGGAAAACACTGAAGCTTTCTTT.

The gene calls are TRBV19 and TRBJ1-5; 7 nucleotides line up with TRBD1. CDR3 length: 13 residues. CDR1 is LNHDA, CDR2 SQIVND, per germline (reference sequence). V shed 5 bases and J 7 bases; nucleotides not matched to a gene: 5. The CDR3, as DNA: TGTGCCAGTAGTGTAGGGGGCGGACAGCCCCAGCATTTT. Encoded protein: CASSVGGGQPQHF.

The CDR3 region has the DNA TGTGCCAGCAGCCAAGAGAGCGGGGCCCTTCAGGCCTACAATGAGCAGTTCTTC. It encodes CASSQESGALQAYNEQFF. The V and J genes are TRBV4-2 and TRBJ2-1, with 7 bases lining up with TRBD2. The germline V gene has CDR1 LGHNA and CDR2 YNFKEQ. J was trimmed by 2 bases and V by 0 bases; bases with no gene match: 10. This CDR3 spans 18 amino acids.

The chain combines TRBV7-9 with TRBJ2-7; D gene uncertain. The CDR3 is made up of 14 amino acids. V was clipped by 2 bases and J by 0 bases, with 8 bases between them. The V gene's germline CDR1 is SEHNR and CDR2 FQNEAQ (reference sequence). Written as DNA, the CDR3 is TGTGCCAGCAGCTTATCGGGCGGCTCCTACGAGCAGTACTTC. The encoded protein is CASSLSGGSYEQYF.

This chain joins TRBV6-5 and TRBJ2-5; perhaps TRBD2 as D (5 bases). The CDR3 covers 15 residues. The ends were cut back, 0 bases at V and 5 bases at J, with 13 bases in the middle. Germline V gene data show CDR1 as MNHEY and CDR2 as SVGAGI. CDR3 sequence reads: CASSYSPGTAETQYF. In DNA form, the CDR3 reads TGTGCCAGCAGTTACTCCCCGGGAACAGCGGAGACCCAGTACTTC.

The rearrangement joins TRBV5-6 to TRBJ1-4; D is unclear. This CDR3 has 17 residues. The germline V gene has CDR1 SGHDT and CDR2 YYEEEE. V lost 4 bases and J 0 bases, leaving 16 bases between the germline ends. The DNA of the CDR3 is TGTGCCAGCAGCACCAGACTGAACCGAGCAACTAATGAAAAACTGTTTTTT. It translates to CASSTRLNRATNEKLFF.

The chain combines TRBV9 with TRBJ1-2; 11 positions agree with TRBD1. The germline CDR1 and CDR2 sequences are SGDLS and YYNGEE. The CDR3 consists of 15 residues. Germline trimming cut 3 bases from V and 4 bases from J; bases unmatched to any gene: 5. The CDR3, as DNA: TGTGCCAGCAGCGGGGAGGACAGGGGGCCCTATGGCTACACCTTC. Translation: CASSGEDRGPYGYTF.

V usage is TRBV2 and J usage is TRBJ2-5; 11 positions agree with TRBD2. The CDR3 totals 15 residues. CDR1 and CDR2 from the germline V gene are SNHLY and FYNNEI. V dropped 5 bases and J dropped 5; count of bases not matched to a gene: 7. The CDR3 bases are TGTGCCAGCAGTCTACGACTAGCGGGGAGGGAGACCCAGTACTTC. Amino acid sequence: CASSLRLAGRETQYF.

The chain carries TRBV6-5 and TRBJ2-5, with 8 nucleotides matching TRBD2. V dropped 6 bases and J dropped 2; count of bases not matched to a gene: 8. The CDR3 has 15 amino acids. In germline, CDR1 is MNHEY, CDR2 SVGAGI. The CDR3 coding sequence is TGTGCCAGCAGCCTCCAGCGGGGGCCACAAGAGACCCAGTACTTC. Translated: CASSLQRGPQETQYF.

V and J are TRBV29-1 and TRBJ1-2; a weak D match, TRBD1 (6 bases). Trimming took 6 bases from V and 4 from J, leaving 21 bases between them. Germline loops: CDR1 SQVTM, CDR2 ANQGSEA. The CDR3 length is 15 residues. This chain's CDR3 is CSVQQGLSPSYGYTF. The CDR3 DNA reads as TGCAGCGTACAACAGGGTTTGTCCCCCAGCTATGGCTACACCTTC.

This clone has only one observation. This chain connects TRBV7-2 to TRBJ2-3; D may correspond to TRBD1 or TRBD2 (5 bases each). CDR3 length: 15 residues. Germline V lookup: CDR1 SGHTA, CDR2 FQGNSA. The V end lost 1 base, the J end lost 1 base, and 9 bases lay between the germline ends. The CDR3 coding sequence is TGTGCCAGCAGCTTAGGTCAGGGAGGCACAGATACGCAGTATTTT. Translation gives CASSLGQGGTDTQYF.

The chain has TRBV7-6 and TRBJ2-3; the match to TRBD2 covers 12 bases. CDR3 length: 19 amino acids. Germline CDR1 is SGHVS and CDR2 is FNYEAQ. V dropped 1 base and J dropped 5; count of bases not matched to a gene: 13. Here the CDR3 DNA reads TGTGCCAGCAGCTTAGAAGGGCTAGCGGGGGGGCGTAAGGAAGATACGCAGTATTTT. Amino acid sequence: CASSLEGLAGGRKEDTQYF.

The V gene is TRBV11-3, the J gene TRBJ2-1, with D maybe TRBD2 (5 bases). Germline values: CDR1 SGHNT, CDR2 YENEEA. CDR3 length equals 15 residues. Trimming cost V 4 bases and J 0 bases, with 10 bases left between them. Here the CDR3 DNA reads TGTGCCAGCAGCTCTAGTGGGAGCTCCTACAATGAGCAGTTCTTC. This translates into CASSSSGSSYNEQFF.

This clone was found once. The CDR3 here is CASSGQGNQPQHF. CDR3 nucleotides: TGTGCCAGCAGTGGGCAAGGTAATCAGCCCCAGCATTTT. The chain joins TRBV2 to TRBJ1-5; D is unresolved. This CDR3 comprises 13 residues. Trimming took off 4 bases at V and 4 bases at J, with 8 bases between the two ends. Germline loops: CDR1 SNHLY, CDR2 FYNNEI.

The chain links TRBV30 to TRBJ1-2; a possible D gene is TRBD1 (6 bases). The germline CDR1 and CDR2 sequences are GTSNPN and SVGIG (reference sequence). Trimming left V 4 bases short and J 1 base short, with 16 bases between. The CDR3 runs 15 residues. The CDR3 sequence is CAWNPGGGNNYGYTF. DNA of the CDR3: TGTGCCTGGAACCCCGGGGGGGGCAATAACTATGGCTACACCTTC.

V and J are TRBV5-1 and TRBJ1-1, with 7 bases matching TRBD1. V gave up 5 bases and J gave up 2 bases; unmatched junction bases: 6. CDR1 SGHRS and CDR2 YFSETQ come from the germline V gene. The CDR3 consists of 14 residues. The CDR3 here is CASSSGGGNTEAFF. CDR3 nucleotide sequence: TGCGCCAGCAGTAGTGGAGGGGGCAACACTGAAGCTTTCTTT.

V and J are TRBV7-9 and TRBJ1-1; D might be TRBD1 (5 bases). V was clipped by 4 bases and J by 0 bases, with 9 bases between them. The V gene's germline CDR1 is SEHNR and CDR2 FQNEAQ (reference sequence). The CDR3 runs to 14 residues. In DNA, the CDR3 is TGTGCCAGCAGCTCACAGGAGATGAACACTGAAGCTTTCTTT. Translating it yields CASSSQEMNTEAFF.

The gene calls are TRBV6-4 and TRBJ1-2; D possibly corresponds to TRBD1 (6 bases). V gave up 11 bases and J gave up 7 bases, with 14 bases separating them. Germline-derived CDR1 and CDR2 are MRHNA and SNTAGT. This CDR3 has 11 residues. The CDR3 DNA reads TGTGCCGGCCTAGACAGGCCTGGCTACACCTTC. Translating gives CAGLDRPGYTF.